This T cell receptor (beta chain) was recovered during a study of a mutant IDH1 vaccine in newly diagnosed glioma (dated by TCRdb to the early 2020s). Study-wide context: Patients received eight vaccinations in weeks 1, 3, 5, 7, 11, 15, 19 and 23, corresponding to visits V03 through V10. Longitudinal TCRB deep sequencing was performed for some 25 treated patients wherever samples were available for exploratory analyses. Vaccination started 4-6 weeks after radiotherapy alone, or was given together with temozolomide cycles in the groups whose treatment included chemotherapy. Before enrollment, most patients had been given radiochemotherapy with temozolomide as standard therapy, while the rest had received either radiotherapy alone or temozolomide alone. The approximately 32 treated patients were approximately 60% male and roughly 40% female, with a mean age of around 40 years. Peripheral blood was drawn at six visits: V03 (baseline), V05, V07, V10, V12 and V13.

Interpreted using the paper, the time point label stands for: week 23, last vaccination. Each vaccine dose was 300 ug of a 20-mer mutant IDH1 peptide in Montanide, given subcutaneously with topical imiquimod. Donors had newly diagnosed WHO grade 3 or 4 IDH1-mutant astrocytomas with loss of nuclear ATRX. The samples were drawn from NOA16, a multicentre, single-arm, open-label phase I trial in Germany that tested a mutant IDH1 peptide vaccine in humans for the first time. Genomic DNA for TCRB sequencing was extracted from EDTA blood using the DNeasy Blood and Tissue Kit. A word on this clone: It lacks a known antigen. Per-base qualities were not stored, and no clone one base away is much larger.

Points the paper makes about the study in general: It was noted by the authors that analyses of patient blood samples could not be reproduced owing to sample limitations. No apparent relationship was observed between pseudoprogression and alterations in the top peripheral T cell clonotypes detected by TCRB sequencing. Vaccine-induced immune responses across multiple MHC alleles were detected in 93.3% of patients. PBMC samples for TCRB deep sequencing were selected based on availability.

Cut back by 1 base and 8 bases, the V and J ends lie 6 bases apart. From cysteine to phenylalanine, the CDR3 is 11 amino acids long. The kept DNA is CDR3 alone, 33 bases in frame from the first base. CDR1 and CDR2 (SGHTS, YDEGEE) derive from the germline V gene. Library generation was performed with the immunoSEQ multiplex PCR assay. Following the manufacturer's protocol, the hsTCRB Kit was used to amplify rearranged TCR beta chain sequences. Sequencing of TCRB libraries was carried out on an Illumina MiSeq. In the original analysis: The kit vendor's proprietary platform handled demultiplexing, trimming and gene mapping. TCRdb provides this immuneACCESS table in a form limited to in-frame rearrangements. Some clones are lacking; in checked studies, under half of them reflect an unresolved V gene, and why the rest are absent is not known. Clonal size and the V and J genes are those of that table, whereas D and trimming came from the DNA. Present in this sample are about 82,000 clones, almost 85% of which were seen just once. The ten largest clonotypes hold 2% to 2.5% of the sample.

Sequenced here: PBMCs, sampled from a glioma patient whose treatment included an IDH1 peptide vaccine. The sequence derives from a young man with glioma. Some clones in this sample may be carry-over from other donors' samples. The chain is encoded by TRBV5-8 joined to TRBJ2-5, with the D gene uncertain. The CDR3 reads CASSLTPTQYF. The DNA sequence is TGTGCCAGCAGCTTGACCCCAACCCAGTACTTC.